A selection of T cell receptor beta chains follows, all from one sample in a study of blood T cell repertoires in COVID-19. Repertoires were generated with immunoSEQ multiplex PCR, while TCRdb's copy carries only in-frame clones and drops some. The repertoire includes about 190,000 clones, about 88% of them detected once, and roughly 3.2% sits in the top ten. Sequencing was performed on PBMCs or T cells enriched from blood (not recorded which). These receptors originate from a woman in her 30s who had recovered from COVID-19. The conserved cysteine and the conserved F or W are not part of the CDR3 here. The order of the fields is CDR3 protein, V gene.

cdr3_aa: ATSPRDRKVYEQY
v_call: TRBV15

cdr3_aa: ASSDRGRNQPQH
v_call: TRBV2

cdr3_aa: ASTIPGSDTQY
v_call: TRBV6-5

cdr3_aa: ASSELRQPQH
v_call: TRBV2

cdr3_aa: ASRGTARIADTQY
v_call: TRBV2

cdr3_aa: ASSGNIAGGPETQY
v_call: TRBV28

cdr3_aa: ASSSQTGGVFQETQY
v_call: TRBV21-1

cdr3_aa: ASSPGGTAPAAF
v_call: TRBV6-5

cdr3_aa: ASSLTDRGYGYT
v_call: TRBV7-3

cdr3_aa: ASSPLRTESNQPQH
v_call: TRBV19

cdr3_aa: ASRTEAANYGYT
v_call: TRBV12-2

cdr3_aa: SVVERAMSYT
v_call: TRBV29-1

cdr3_aa: ASSLRDSTEAF
v_call: TRBV11-3

cdr3_aa: ASSSWLGLGANVLT
v_call: TRBV27

cdr3_aa: ASSLDPGGTEAF
v_call: TRBV5-1

cdr3_aa: ASSTLSGRVLGNEQF
v_call: TRBV19

cdr3_aa: ASSKGQGTGANVLT
v_call: TRBV7-2

cdr3_aa: ASSSSGTWFGELF
v_call: TRBV7-2

cdr3_aa: ASSLSGQGYEQY
v_call: TRBV5-1

cdr3_aa: ASSFTSGTSYNEQF
v_call: TRBV5-8

cdr3_aa: ASSELAGVSLGETQY
v_call: TRBV7-2

cdr3_aa: ASSPLDRGIFDGYT
v_call: TRBV27

cdr3_aa: ASSLGQGKLF
v_call: TRBV7-2

cdr3_aa: ASSLPGQEIYYGYT
v_call: TRBV7-2

cdr3_aa: AWSVDGGGYT
v_call: TRBV30

cdr3_aa: ASSQSNWQTQY
v_call: TRBV4-1

cdr3_aa: AIRPGTGASYEQY
v_call: TRBV10-3

cdr3_aa: SVDLGGAF
v_call: TRBV29-1

cdr3_aa: ASSLVQAQNEQF
v_call: TRBV28

cdr3_aa: ASSKGLAEETQY
v_call: TRBV5-4

cdr3_aa: ASRPHLAVGEDTQY
v_call: TRBV28

cdr3_aa: ASSPLDRGYTGELF
v_call: TRBV3-1/TRBV3-2

cdr3_aa: ASSTSRDSNQPQH
v_call: TRBV5-4

cdr3_aa: ASSEQGDNEQY
v_call: TRBV9

cdr3_aa: ASSLRQGRQPQH
v_call: TRBV5-6

cdr3_aa: ASSRRGINEQF
v_call: TRBV28

cdr3_aa: ASSLRDSSRGYT
v_call: TRBV28

cdr3_aa: ASSPSTGTTEAF
v_call: TRBV5-1

cdr3_aa: ASSFTGGYGYT
v_call: TRBV7-9

cdr3_aa: ASSFQGYNQPQH
v_call: TRBV28

cdr3_aa: AIRTQVVGQYT
v_call: TRBV10-3

cdr3_aa: ASSLQGADGELF
v_call: TRBV7-9

cdr3_aa: ASSLTGRTEATYEQY
v_call: TRBV27

cdr3_aa: ASRGAGPLH
v_call: TRBV2

cdr3_aa: ASSFWTGILEQY
v_call: TRBV5-8

cdr3_aa: RGVGTEAF
v_call: TRBV20-1